This TCR beta chain was captured by sequencing in a study of HIV-infected patients and healthy controls. This clonotype showed up many times. A single record per CDR3 protein comes from TCRdb applying MiXCR to the 5' RACE reads. The sample shows 65,000 to 70,000 distinct CDR3 sequences, about 17% of them seen only once. Sequences were obtained from CD4+ T cells from blood. This receptor was taken from a human donor in good health.

The CDR3 DNA is TGTGCCAGCAGTTCAAAATCGACGGGGTCTGAAGCTTTCTTT. It is translated as CASSSKSTGSEAFF. The chain joins TRBV2 to TRBJ1-1; D is undetermined. CDR1 and CDR2 (germline): SNHLY, FYNNEI. Deletions cut 5 bases from V and 6 bases from J, with 16 bases between. This CDR3 comprises 14 residues.